This TCR beta chain was recorded in a study of cytomegalovirus exposure and HLA in healthy donors. The study's findings and limits: Follow-up analysis seemed to connect common viral pathogens with several of the most significant clusters identified. Reports indicated that the classifier achieved high specificity and sensitivity in diagnosing cytomegalovirus status. As was reported, the HLA-A and HLA-B alleles of most subjects were accurately predicted from TCR beta sequences.

60 Vbeta and 13 Jbeta primers were used in PCR. The protocol was immunoSEQ multiplex PCR, while the TCRdb copy is restricted to in-frame clones and leaves out a portion. Found here are around 92,000 clones, 65% to 85% of them singletons; the top ten hold approximately 1.1%. With 5 bases removed from V and 4 bases from J, the gap between germline ends came to 17 bases. The CDR3 is 15 amino acids. CDR1 and CDR2 (germline): WSHSY, SAAADI. With respect to this clone: Its antigen is still unknown.

Sample: PBMCs. The V gene is TRBV10-2, the J gene TRBJ1-1, with D possibly matching TRBD1 (5 bases). This TCR was sampled from a girl under 10 years old in good health and CMV-seropositive. Written as DNA, the CDR3 is TGCGCCAGCAGTATATATTTTGGGGGGAGCACTGAAGCTTTCTTT. Its translation is CASSIYFGGSTEAFF.